The 13 T cell receptor beta chains in this list originate from one sample, sequenced in a study of T-cell memory formation after mild COVID-19. Each CDR3 protein gets one entry after TCRdb re-called the 5' RACE reads with MiXCR. The table lists just under 550,000 distinct CDR3 sequences, just over 20% of them singletons, with about 12% in the top ten. Sequencing was done on a sample of PBMCs or a T cell subset sorted from them (not recorded which). These receptors came from an adult woman who had mild COVID-19 (a few samples of this study predate the infection). Cell type and time point are not known.

Only a few counts were recorded for this clonotype. CDR3 residues: CASSVYRGQETQYF. The CDR3 DNA reads as TGTGCCAGCAGCGTTTACAGGGGCCAAGAGACCCAGTACTTC. The J gene is TRBJ2-5, the V gene TRBV11-2; TRBD1 agrees at 7 bases. The V gene end was trimmed by 5 bases and the J gene end by 1 base; junction bases not matched to a gene: 4. This CDR3 contains 14 residues. CDR1 is SGHAT, CDR2 FQNNGV, per germline.

The chain employs TRBV7-8 and TRBJ2-7, with TRBD1 identical over 11 bases. Per the germline V gene, CDR1 is SGHVS and CDR2 is FQNEAQ. The ends lost 2 bases at V and 4 bases at J; junction bases unmatched: 10. This CDR3 region has 17 residues. The chain's CDR3 is CASSLKSMGTGGYEQYF. In nucleotides, the CDR3 is TGTGCCAGCAGCTTAAAGTCTATGGGGACAGGGGGTTACGAGCAGTACTTC.

The CDR3: CASRPISDGYTF. CDR3 nucleotides: TGTGCCAGCAGACCAATATCGGATGGCTACACCTTC. The V gene is TRBV7-9, the J gene TRBJ1-2; D is unresolved. This CDR3 is built from 12 residues. Trimming shortened V by 6 bases and J by 6 bases, and 11 bases separated the two germline ends. From germline, CDR1 is SEHNR and CDR2 FQNEAQ (reference sequence).

This clonotype occurred a few times. The chain recombines TRBV18 with TRBJ2-2; 11 bases agree with TRBD2. The CDR3 length is 17 residues. Trimming took 3 bases from V and 2 from J; bases not matched to a gene: 5. Germline V gene data show CDR1 as KGHSH and CDR2 as LQKENI. DNA for the CDR3: TGTGCCAGCTCACCCCTAGCGGGGGGATCAAACACCGGGGAGCTGTTTTTT. Protein sequence: CASSPLAGGSNTGELFF.

Here the CDR3 reads CASSDEGGLNEKLFF. The DNA of the CDR3 is TGTGCCAGCAGTGACGAGGGGGGCCTTAATGAAAAACTGTTTTTT. This sequence joins TRBV2 and TRBJ1-4, with D tentatively TRBD1 (6 bases). V dropped 3 bases and J dropped 4 bases, with 12 bases sitting between them. This CDR3 comprises 15 residues. Germline lookup yields CDR1 SNHLY and CDR2 FYNNEI.

This clonotype was counted only a few times. The genes are TRBV25-1 and TRBJ1-1; D is perhaps TRBD1 (6 bases). The CDR3 sequence is 15 residues long. Trimming took off 6 bases at V and 3 bases at J, with 17 bases between the two ends. The germline V gene has CDR1 MGHDK and CDR2 SYGVNS. In DNA, the CDR3 is TGTGCCAGCAGACAACAGGGAGGGGGTTACACTGAAGCTTTCTTT. This encodes CASRQQGGGYTEAFF. The full variable domain, completed using reference TRBV25-1 and TRBJ1-1, is EADIYQTPRYLVIGTGKKITLECSQTMGHDKMYWYQQDPGMELHLIHYSYGVNSTEKGDLSSESTVSRIRTEHFPLTLESARPSHTSQYLCASRQQGGGYTEAFFGQGTRLTVV.

J is TRBJ1-1 and V is TRBV12-3 or TRBV12-4; TRBD1 is a possible D gene (5 bases). This CDR3 has 14 residues. V was shortened by 8 bases and J by 4 bases, with 17 bases between the two germline ends. CDR3 DNA sequence: TGTGCCAGCGGGCCGCGGCGACAGTGCACTGAAGCTTTCTTT. Translation: CASGPRRQCTEAFF.

This clonotype was seen more than once but under ten times. The chain recombines TRBV5-5 with TRBJ1-5; a weak D match, TRBD1 (5 bases). Trimming took off 2 bases at V and 5 bases at J, with 8 bases between the two ends. The CDR3 contains 13 residues. Germline assignment: CDR1 SGHKS and CDR2 YYEKEE (reference sequence). The CDR3 sequence is CASSFRADQPQHF. For the CDR3, the DNA is TGTGCCAGCAGCTTCAGGGCAGATCAGCCCCAGCATTTT.

This rearrangement joins TRBV13 to TRBJ2-1; TRBD2 agrees at 8 bases. CDR3 size: 17 residues. Germline CDR1 PRHDT, CDR2 FYEKMQ (reference sequence). V shed 0 bases, J shed 6 bases, and the junction held 10 bases outside the gene matches. Written as DNA, the CDR3 is TGTGCCAGCAGCTTAGGCCTGTCGGGAGGGCCGTTCAATGAGCAGTTCTTC. It is translated as CASSLGLSGGPFNEQFF.

The rearrangement links TRBV20-1 to TRBJ2-1; D might be TRBD1 or TRBD2, each matching 5 bases. V lost 6 bases and J 5 bases, leaving 5 bases between the germline ends. CDR1 is DFQATT and CDR2 is SNEGSKA in the germline V gene (reference sequence). The length of the CDR3 is 10 residues. The CDR3 DNA follows: TGCAGTGCGGGACACAATGAGCAGTTCTTC. Protein: CSAGHNEQFF.

The chain recombines TRBV7-9 with TRBJ2-1; 11 nucleotides match TRBD2. The CDR3 consists of 18 residues. CDR1 and CDR2 from the germline V gene are SEHNR and FQNEAQ (reference sequence). The J segment lost 1 base and the V segment lost 6 bases, leaving 11 bases of the junction unmatched. CDR3 in amino acids: CASSRTSGSTRSYNEQFF. The CDR3 nucleotides are TGTGCCAGCAGTCGGACTAGCGGGTCCACTAGGTCCTACAATGAGCAGTTCTTC.

With respect to this clonotype: One end of the junction is discordant with germline, which a read error may explain. V usage is TRBV29-1 and J usage is TRBJ2-3; D remains unclear. Germline CDR1 and CDR2: SQVTM and ANQGSEA. The length of the CDR3 is 15 residues. CDR3 bases: TGCAGCGTTGAAGGCGGCAGTCTTAGCACAGATACGAAGTATTTT. Encoded protein: CSVEGGSLSTDTKYF.

This chain links TRBV7-2 with TRBJ2-1; possibly TRBD1 or TRBD2 for D (6 bases each). Trimming removed 4 bases from V and 10 bases from J, with 11 bases in between. This CDR3 region has 12 residues. Germline V gives CDR1 SGHTA, CDR2 FQGNSA. The CDR3 bases are TGTGCCAGCAGCTCCTACGGGGGCGAGCAGTTCTTC. Its protein product is CASSSYGGEQFF.